The 30 T cell receptor beta chains reported below all come from one sample, sequenced in a study of tumor and adjacent non-tumor tissue in lung cancer. The library came from three nested PCR rounds adapted from ARM-PCR protocols. TCRdb reanalysed the multiplex PCR reads using MiXCR and keeps one entry per CDR3 protein. The sample yields 200,000 or so distinct CDR3 sequences, over 55% seen once. This sample's RNA came from whole unsorted tissue. The sequenced sample was lung tumor tissue. The receptor set was obtained from a man aged 55-75 years with non-small cell lung cancer.

This clonotype appeared once. V and J are TRBV20-1 and TRBJ2-1; D may be TRBD2 (6 bases). The CDR3 is 16 residues long. CDR1 DFQATT and CDR2 SNEGSKA come from the germline V gene (reference sequence). The CDR3 region is CRVFRLVQSSYNEQFF. CDR3 bases: TGCAGAGTCTTTAGACTAGTGCAAAGCTCCTACAATGAGCAGTTCTTC.

On this clonotype itself: A much bigger clone sits one base away, suggesting this may be a read error. V is TRBV20-1 and J is TRBJ2-1; TRBD2 matches at 8 bases. This CDR3 spans 14 amino acids. Germline lookup yields CDR1 DFQATT and CDR2 SNEGSKA (reference sequence). Trimming at V came to 8 bases and at J to 8 bases, leaving 14 bases not matched to a gene. The CDR3 region has the DNA TGCAGTACCGGCCCCCCGGGGGGGCCCGATGAGCAGTTCTTC. This sequence encodes CSTGPPGGPDEQFF.

The chain joins TRBV11-3 to TRBJ2-4; D gene uncertain. The germline V gene encodes CDR1 SGHNT and CDR2 YENEEA. V shed 6 bases and J shed 6 bases, with 12 bases lying between them. This CDR3 contains 13 residues. CDR3 residues: CASRAEWRNIQYF. CDR3 coding DNA: TGTGCCAGCAGGGCCGAGTGGAGAAACATTCAGTACTTC.

To note about this clonotype: Germline is not matched at one junction end, which may reflect a read error. CDR3 sequence reads: CGWSSWDRKNEQYF. The CDR3 coding sequence is TGTGGCTGGAGTTCGTGGGACAGGAAAAACGAGCAGTACTTC. V usage is TRBV30 and J usage is TRBJ2-7, with 8 nucleotides matching TRBD1. The CDR3 spans 14 residues. The V gene's germline CDR1 is GTSNPN and CDR2 SVGIG (reference sequence).

The V and J genes are TRBV10-2 and TRBJ1-2, with no clear D. The CDR3 has 13 amino acids. Trimming shortened V by 4 bases and J by 3 bases, and 9 bases separated the two germline ends. CDR1 is WSHSY, CDR2 SAAADI, per germline. The CDR3, as DNA: TGCGCCAGCAGTGCAGACGGATACTATGGCTACACCTTC. It translates to CASSADGYYGYTF.

Remarks on this clonotype: With a much larger clone just one base away, this may be a read error. This chain connects TRBV20-1 to TRBJ1-4; 7 bases fit TRBD1. The CDR3 is 12 amino acids. The V gene's germline CDR1 is DFQATT and CDR2 SNEGSKA (reference sequence). V gave up 7 bases and J gave up 10 bases; unmatched junction bases: 9. The CDR3 loop is CSGRQGDGKLFF. In nucleotides, the CDR3 is TGCAGTGGAAGACAGGGAGATGGAAAACTGTTTTTT.

This clonotype was counted at least ten times. This rearrangement joins TRBV29-1 to TRBJ2-5; either TRBD1 or TRBD2 may fit D (5 bases each). The CDR3 has 14 amino acids. Germline V gene data show CDR1 as SQVTM and CDR2 as ANQGSEA. The V end was cut by 5 bases, the J end by 2 bases, with 15 bases between. The chain's CDR3 is CSVQGALRQETQYF. DNA of the CDR3: TGCAGCGTTCAGGGAGCGCTTCGGCAAGAGACCCAGTACTTC.

As to this clonotype: This may be a read error, as it is one base from a much larger clone. The chain uses TRBV20-1 and TRBJ1-5; D unclear. The CDR3 spans 17 residues. CDR1 and CDR2 (germline): DFQATT, SNEGSKA (reference sequence). CDR3: CNASLNRPGFNNQPQHF. The CDR3 nucleotides read TGCAATGCTAGCCTTAACAGACCCGGTTTCAACAATCAGCCCCAGCATTTT.

Only a few counts were recorded for this clonotype. A single base separates this from a much larger clone, so it may be a read error. Given the absence of the conserved phenylalanine or tryptophan at the CDR3 end, a read error is likely. The CDR3 sequence is CASSLGDIGELFY. In nucleotides, the CDR3 is TGTGCCAGCAGCTTAGGGGATATAGGGGAGCTGTTTTAT. The V gene is TRBV11-2, the J gene TRBJ2-2; D is unclear. The length of the CDR3 is 13 residues. The V and J ends lost 1 base and 8 bases respectively, with 8 bases between them. Germline V lookup: CDR1 SGHAT, CDR2 FQNNGV.

The chain links TRBV29-1 to TRBJ2-7; D unresolved. The length of the CDR3 is 13 residues. Deletions cut 0 bases from V and 2 bases from J, with 8 bases between. CDR1 is SQVTM and CDR2 is ANQGSEA in the germline V gene. CDR3 nucleotides: TGCAGCGTTGAAGAACTGCCAACCTACGAGCAGTACTTC. This encodes CSVEELPTYEQYF.

With respect to this clonotype: The junction differs from germline at one of its ends, possibly a read error. The chain recombines TRBV11-2 with TRBJ1-1; D unclear. The CDR3 loop spans 13 amino acids. The germline V gene encodes CDR1 SGHAT and CDR2 FQNNGV. The CDR3, as DNA: TGTGCCAGCAGCCCATGCTTGAATACTGAAGCTTTCTTT. It specifies CASSPCLNTEAFF.

Remarks on this clonotype: Germline is not matched at one junction end, which may reflect a read error. V usage is TRBV11-1 and J usage is TRBJ2-1; 11 positions match TRBD2. CDR3 length: 17 residues. Germline-derived CDR1 and CDR2 are SGHAT and FQDESV (reference sequence). CDR3 bases: TGTACCAGCAGCTTATCTCTGCTAGCGGGAGGCAACAATGAGCACTTCTTC. Amino acid sequence: CTSSLSLLAGGNNEHFF.

This clonotype was seen a handful of times. V is TRBV6-5 and J is TRBJ1-1, with TRBD1 identical over 7 bases. The junction had 7 bases not matched to a gene; V was cut back by 7 bases and J by 8 bases. CDR1 is MNHEY, CDR2 SVGAGI, per germline. This CDR3 is 12 amino acids long. The CDR3 region is CASNQETGEAFF. The CDR3 DNA follows: TGTGCCAGCAACCAAGAGACAGGGGAAGCTTTCTTT.

In the case of this clonotype: A junction end diverges from the germline sequence, so it may reflect a read error. The gene calls are TRBV6-1 and TRBJ2-7; 9 nucleotides line up with TRBD1. The V gene's germline CDR1 is MNHNS and CDR2 SASEGT. The CDR3 is 15 residues long. The CDR3 DNA sequence: TGTGCCAGCAGTGGAACCTGGACAGGGGCTCACGAGCAATACTTC. This gives the protein CASSGTWTGAHEQYF.

This clonotype has more than one count but fewer than ten. This sequence joins TRBV5-5 and TRBJ2-3, with D possibly TRBD2 on 6 matching bases. Looked up from germline, CDR1 is SGHKS and CDR2 is YYEKEE (reference sequence). The CDR3 runs to 14 residues. Between the trimmed V and J ends, which lost 6 bases and 1 base, there was a span of 12 bases. CDR3 in amino acids: CASNPGLGTDTQYF. In DNA form, the CDR3 reads TGTGCCAGCAACCCGGGACTGGGCACAGATACGCAGTATTTT.

This clonotype was counted between two and nine times. The gene calls are TRBV20-1 and TRBJ2-1; D gene unclear. Germline V gene lookup returns CDR1 DFQATT and CDR2 SNEGSKA (reference sequence). The CDR3 is 18 amino acids. V lost 1 base and J 2 bases, leaving 21 bases between the germline ends. The DNA of the CDR3 is TGCAGTGCTAGAGTAATGGTCCTGGTCCACCTCGCCTACAATGAGCAGTTCTTC. Its protein product is CSARVMVLVHLAYNEQFF.

Remarks on this clonotype: A read error may explain this, as a much larger clone is one base away. The rearrangement joins TRBV12-3 or TRBV12-4 to TRBJ2-1, with 8 bases that match TRBD2. The CDR3 runs 13 residues. The CDR3 loop is CTTNSGGHNEQFF. The CDR3, as DNA: TGTACCACTAACAGCGGGGGACACAATGAGCAGTTCTTC.

In its sample, this clonotype was seen many times. The chain uses TRBV6-1 and TRBJ1-5, with 7 bases aligning to TRBD1. The CDR3 length is 14 residues. Trimming took 7 bases from V and 7 from J; bases not matched to a gene: 10. CDR1 MNHNS and CDR2 SASEGT come from the germline V gene. The CDR3 DNA sequence: TGTGCCAGCACCTGGGACAGTCGGGGCCAGCCCCAGCATTTT. Protein: CASTWDSRGQPQHF.

About this clonotype itself: The CDR3 does not end in the conserved phenylalanine or tryptophan, so this is likely a read error. V gene TRBV4-2 combines with J gene TRBJ2-4; D perhaps matches TRBD2 (5 bases). Looked up from germline, CDR1 is LGHNA and CDR2 is YNFKEQ. The CDR3 runs 17 residues. V lost 6 bases and J 0 bases, leaving 18 bases between the germline ends. CDR3: CASSPRVGGGAKNIQYI. DNA for the CDR3: TGTGCCAGCAGTCCCCGTGTGGGCGGAGGAGCCAAAAACATTCAGTACATC.

This clonotype has just a few counts. The chain employs TRBV20-1 and TRBJ2-7, with 7 bases aligning to TRBD2. The length of the CDR3 is 15 residues. Germline CDR1 and CDR2: DFQATT and SNEGSKA (reference sequence). The junction had 15 bases not matched to a gene; V was cut back by 7 bases and J by 3 bases. This CDR3 is CSVGGEELADYEQYF. The CDR3 coding sequence is TGCAGTGTCGGAGGGGAGGAGCTAGCGGACTACGAGCAGTACTTC.

This sequence joins TRBV2 and TRBJ2-1; TRBD2 matches at 9 bases. The V gene's germline CDR1 is SNHLY and CDR2 FYNNEI. The CDR3 is made up of 16 amino acids. Trimming cost V 7 bases and J 6 bases; bases outside gene matches: 13. The DNA for the CDR3 is TGTGCCAGCAAGAGGGGTAGCGGGGGAGAGGGCAATGAGCAGTTCTTC. Translating it yields CASKRGSGGEGNEQFF.

In its sample, this clonotype was seen once. A much larger clone is a single base away; this may be a read error. The V gene is TRBV15, the J gene TRBJ1-5; maybe TRBD1 (5 bases). The V gene's germline CDR1 is LNHNV and CDR2 YYDKDF (reference sequence). CDR3 length equals 22 residues. The V gene lost 0 bases and the J gene lost 0 bases, with 27 bases spanning the gap. As DNA, the CDR3 is TGTGCCACCAGCAGAGATCTGGGCAGGGTAGGGACTAGTTCCAGTAGCAATCAGCCCCAGCATTTT. Protein product: CATSRDLGRVGTSSSSNQPQHF.

This clonotype has more than one count but fewer than ten. The rearrangement links TRBV20-1 to TRBJ2-1; TRBD2 might be the D (5 bases). The V gene's germline CDR1 is DFQATT and CDR2 SNEGSKA (reference sequence). V was clipped by 4 bases and J by 7 bases, with 17 bases between them. This CDR3 is built from 14 residues. The CDR3 is CSANTARAVNEQFF. The CDR3 coding sequence is TGCAGTGCTAATACCGCGCGGGCAGTTAATGAGCAGTTCTTC.

The chain has TRBV4-2 and TRBJ1-2; unclear D gene. Germline CDR1 and CDR2: LGHNA and YNFKEQ. This CDR3 spans 13 amino acids. V was pared by 0 bases and J by 10 bases, with 12 bases between. The CDR3 region is CASSQDHRAAYTF. CDR3 in DNA: TGTGCCAGCAGCCAAGATCATAGAGCCGCCTACACCTTC.

There are a few counts of this clonotype. J is TRBJ1-2 and V is TRBV20-1; D remains ambiguous. This CDR3 contains 13 residues. Germline V gene sequence: CDR1 DFQATT, CDR2 SNEGSKA (reference sequence). Trimming took 8 bases from V and 7 from J, leaving 20 bases between them. In nucleotides, the CDR3 is TGCAGTCACCAAGGCCCTTCCCTTCTTGGCTACACCTTC. Translating it yields CSHQGPSLLGYTF.

Remarks on this clonotype: A read error may account for a junction end that differs from germline. This chain uses TRBV13 with TRBJ2-1; D is ambiguous. The CDR3 consists of 15 residues. Germline assignment: CDR1 PRHDT and CDR2 FYEKMQ (reference sequence). CDR3 nucleotide sequence: TGTGCCAGCAGCCGATCGTGGAGCTCCTACGATGAGCAGTTATTT. Translation: CASSRSWSSYDEQLF. The entire variable domain, with the rest obtained from reference TRBV13 and TRBJ2-1, is as follows: AAGVIQSPRHLIKEKRETATLKCYPIPRHDTVYWYQQGPGQDPQFLISFYEKMQSDKGSIPDRFSAQQFSDYHSELNMSSLELGDSALYFCASSRSWSSYDEQLFGPGTRLTVL.

About this clonotype: One junction end disagrees with the germline gene, perhaps due to a read error. The chain employs TRBV11-2 and TRBJ2-5, with D uncertain. The germline V gene encodes CDR1 SGHAT and CDR2 FQNNGV. The CDR3 has 13 amino acids. CDR3 DNA: TGTGCAAGCAGCATAGGCCAGAAGGAGACCCAGTACTTC. Its protein is CASSIGQKETQYF.

About this clonotype: The germline gene is not matched at one end of the junction; a read error may be the cause. This sequence joins TRBV11-2 and TRBJ2-2; a weak D match, TRBD1 (5 bases). Looked up from germline, CDR1 is SGHAT and CDR2 is FQNNGV. This CDR3 spans 15 amino acids. CDR3 loop: CANSSAGIITGELFF. The CDR3 nucleotides are TGCGCCAACAGCTCGGCAGGGATAATTACCGGGGAGCTGTTTTTT.

As for this clonotype: A read error may account for a junction end that differs from germline. This CDR3 reads CTSSSGLARVGEQYF. Written as DNA, the CDR3 is TGTACCAGCAGTTCGGGACTAGCGAGGGTGGGCGAGCAGTACTTC. The V and J genes are TRBV6-6 and TRBJ2-7; 10 bases are shared with TRBD2. CDR3 size: 15 residues. Germline V gene lookup returns CDR1 MNHNY and CDR2 SVGAGI (reference sequence).

This clonotype was detected a few times. The V and J genes are TRBV6-1 and TRBJ2-7; D gene unclear. The CDR3 runs to 15 residues. V lost 1 base to trimming and J lost 0 bases, with 10 bases between them. Germline V CDR1 and CDR2: MNHNS, SASEGT. Written as DNA, the CDR3 is TGTGCCAGCAGTGAAGGATCCCACCCCTCCTACGAGCAGTACTTC. Amino acids: CASSEGSHPSYEQYF.